The 8 T cell receptor beta chains presented below share a single source sample, sequenced in a study of blood T cell repertoires in COVID-19. Method: immunoSEQ multiplex PCR; TCRdb's copy keeps in-frame clones and lacks some. In the table there are under 450,000 clones, around 87% of which are singletons. Source material: PBMCs or T cells enriched from blood (not recorded which). The receptors here all came from a man in his thirties or forties who had recovered from COVID-19.

As for this clone: Other DNA sequences in the same sample also yield this CDR3. This chain connects TRBV3-1 (or the pseudogene TRBV3-2) to TRBJ1-1, with D possibly TRBD1 on 5 matching bases. Germline V gene data show CDR1 as LGHDT and CDR2 as YNNKEL (reference sequence). Trimming took 3 bases from V and 1 from J, leaving 9 bases between them. The CDR3 totals 14 residues. The CDR3 DNA is TGTGCCAGCAGCCAGGCTCAGGGGAACACTGAAGCTTTCTTT. Protein sequence: CASSQAQGNTEAFF.

J is TRBJ1-2 and V is TRBV5-1, with a weak D call TRBD1 (6 bases). V was trimmed by 7 bases and J by 3 bases, leaving 13 bases between them. The CDR3 totals 13 residues. CDR1 and CDR2 from the germline V gene are SGHRS and YFSETQ. The CDR3 region has the DNA TGCGCCAGCGGACAAGGGACACACTATGGCTACACCTTC. Its translation is CASGQGTHYGYTF.

This clone occurred a few times. The chain has TRBV30 and TRBJ1-2; 7 bases align to TRBD1. The CDR3 has 14 amino acids. Germline-derived CDR1 and CDR2 are GTSNPN and SVGIG (reference sequence). V was pared by 3 bases and J by 3 bases, with 7 bases of the junction left unmatched. DNA for the CDR3: TGTGCCTGGAGGCCGACAGGGATCTACTATGGCTACACCTTC. Amino acid sequence: CAWRPTGIYYGYTF.

V gene TRBV2 combines with J gene TRBJ1-5; D is unclear. V gave up 2 bases and J gave up 4 bases, with 9 bases separating them. This CDR3 has 14 residues. CDR1 and CDR2 from the germline V gene are SNHLY and FYNNEI. The CDR3 nucleotides are TGTGCCAGCAGTGAATTACAGAGAAATCAGCCCCAGCATTTT. It yields the protein CASSELQRNQPQHF.

The V and J genes are TRBV20-1 and TRBJ2-2, with D tentatively TRBD2 (5 bases). Between the trimmed V and J ends, which lost 3 bases and 6 bases, there was a span of 14 bases. The germline V gene has CDR1 DFQATT and CDR2 SNEGSKA (reference sequence). The CDR3 length is 14 residues. The CDR3 nucleotides are TGCAGTGCTAGTAAGGCAGGCGGGCCCGGGGAGCTGTTTTTT. This codes for CSASKAGGPGELFF.

This clone was detected only once. The gene calls are TRBV27 and TRBJ2-1, with 10 bases lining up with TRBD2. Germline lookup yields CDR1 MNHEY and CDR2 SMNVEV (reference sequence). The CDR3 is 14 residues long. V shed 5 bases and J 3 bases; nucleotides not matched to a gene: 1. The CDR3, as DNA: TGTGCCAGCAGTGCTAGCGGGGGCTACAATGAGCAGTTCTTC. As protein: CASSASGGYNEQFF.

The chain joins TRBV30 to TRBJ2-7, with D maybe TRBD1 (5 bases). The CDR3 extends over 11 amino acids. The V gene lost 0 bases and the J gene lost 12 bases, with 12 bases spanning the gap. Germline values: CDR1 GTSNPN, CDR2 SVGIG (reference sequence). The CDR3 nucleotides are TGTGCCTGGAGTGTAGGGGAAAGGCCGTACTTC. Protein: CAWSVGERPYF.

The table lists this clone with a few counts. The rearrangement links TRBV4-2 to TRBJ1-5, with TRBD1 matching over 7 bases. The CDR3 runs 15 residues. In germline, CDR1 is LGHNA, CDR2 YNFKEQ. V was pared by 0 bases and J by 4 bases, with 3 bases of the junction left unmatched. The CDR3, as DNA: TGTGCCAGCAGCCAAGAAACGACAGGGAATCAGCCCCAGCATTTT. This encodes CASSQETTGNQPQHF.